This entry describes one T cell receptor beta chain. Its antigen remains undetermined. No much larger clone exists at a distance of one base, and base qualities are not known. This record comes from a study of blood T cell repertoires in COVID-19 (dated by TCRdb to between 2020 and 2021). With regard to the full study: Samples from collaborators originated in the United States, Italy and Spain and spanned both the acute and convalescent phases of COVID-19. Subjects who had been exposed to COVID-19, were actively infected with it, or had recovered from it provided the deeply sampled blood TCRbeta repertoires that made up the dataset. The samples were drawn from two sources: the first 160 participants of the ongoing ImmuneRACE study, and 1,200 or so subjects contributed by 6 global collaborators. HLA class I and class II types, where available, came from metadata supplied by the sample provider rather than from assay-based typing. Nearly every sample came with metadata listing a de-identified subject ID, COVID-19 status, age in years and sex. The material from the prospective study consisted of cDNA or gDNA derived from T cells, B-cell-depleted T cells, or PBMCs. The repertoires were released in a freely available public database intended as a resource for research on the immune response to SARS-CoV-2. The full study reports these points: The quantity of clinical and demographic metadata differed by source and by participant and was supplied without curation.

Collaborating institutions collected whole blood in K2EDTA tubes following their own protocols. Collaborator samples were shipped for TCRbeta analysis as frozen whole blood, isolated PBMCs, or DNA extracted from either sample type. The cysteine opens and the phenylalanine closes a CDR3 of 14 amino acids. The read is trimmed to its CDR3 DNA, 42 bases read in frame from base 1. CDR1 and CDR2, looked up from the germline V gene, are LGHNT and FRNRAP. The trim is 5 bases for V and 6 bases for J, with a gap of 13 bases between the germline ends. The immunoSEQ Assay, a bias-controlled multiplex PCR, was used to amplify TCRbeta CDR3 regions from genomic DNA. The original methods were these. Within the assay, amplification of reference gene primers was used to estimate how many nucleated cells each sample contained. To quantify the absolute abundance of each unique TCRbeta CDR3 rearrangement, sequence reads were collapsed and filtered. For each sample, productive Simpson clonality was calculated by taking the square root of Simpson's diversity index across productive rearrangements. Sourced from immuneACCESS, this table was stored by TCRdb with only in-frame sequences that have V and J called. A share of the clones is absent; for the studies checked, an unresolved V gene accounts for under half, and the remainder has no known explanation. V and J calls and clone size are those listed in that table; D and trimming were worked out from the DNA. Here the sample has approximately 67,000 clones; around 85% occur a single time. Together, the top ten hold approximately 19% of the sample.

The chain links TRBV12-5 with TRBJ2-2, with TRBD1 tentatively as D gene (7 bases match). The specimen sequenced was peripheral blood. The sequence was obtained from a woman of 80 years or more with acute or convalescent COVID-19. The CDR3 region has the sequence CASGQTGEAGELFF. The DNA sequence is as follows: TGTGCTAGTGGTCAAACAGGGGAGGCCGGGGAGCTGTTTTTT.